These T cell receptor beta chains were read from a single sample in a study of blood T cell repertoires in COVID-19. Clones were read by immunoSEQ multiplex PCR, and TCRdb kept only the in-frame ones, dropping some. There are about 220,000 clones in the sample; 65% to 85% occur only once, and 3% to 3.5% lies in the top ten. Sequenced sample: peripheral blood. Receptor source: a woman aged 30 to 39 who had recovered from COVID-19. Each CDR3 is given with its conserved first and last residue. A D gene is named only where the DNA matches it firmly. Not every row has a clone size; where given, it reads once, few, many or a size class.

TRBJ2-7 . TRBV6-5 TRBD2 CASSYGVGGGNEQYF TGTGCCAGCAGTTACGGAGTCGGCGGGGGGAACGAGCAGTACTTC
TRBJ1-3 few TRBV4-1 . CASRENTGNSGNTIYF TGCGCCAGCAGGGAGAACACAGGAAACTCTGGAAACACCATATATTTT
TRBJ2-7 . TRBV2 . CASRGGTAYEQYF TGTGCCAGCAGAGGCGGGACAGCCTACGAGCAGTACTTC
TRBJ2-6 . TRBV29-1 . CSVIISGANVLTF TGCAGCGTTATTATCTCTGGGGCCAACGTCCTGACTTTC
TRBJ2-7 . TRBV9 . CASSVTFTSEQYF TGTGCCAGCAGCGTAACATTTACGTCCGAGCAGTACTTC
TRBJ1-5 . TRBV7-2 TRBD1 CASSLTTGSQPQHF TGTGCCAGCAGCTTAACGACAGGGAGTCAGCCCCAGCATTTT
TRBJ1-2 many TRBV3-1/TRBV3-2 . CASSPTVGPLYGYTF TGTGCCAGCAGCCCAACGGTCGGTCCTTTGTATGGCTACACCTTC
TRBJ1-1 once TRBV5-4 . CASSFAGRPTEAFF TGTGCCAGCAGCTTTGCGGGGAGGCCCACTGAAGCTTTCTTT
TRBJ2-5 . TRBV2 . CASSDLDGEETQYF TGTGCCAGCAGTGACCTGGACGGGGAAGAGACCCAGTACTTC
TRBJ1-4 . TRBV30 . CAWSVSIGGARKLFF TGTGCCTGGAGTGTATCGATCGGAGGGGCCCGAAAACTGTTTTTT
TRBJ2-4 . TRBV28 TRBD2 CASSFYPVVAGGPLAKNIQYF TGTGCCAGCAGTTTTTATCCGGTAGTAGCGGGAGGGCCGTTAGCCAAAAACATTCAGTACTTC
TRBJ2-2 . TRBV5-4 . CASGRREVGTGELFF TGTGCCAGCGGCCGCAGGGAGGTCGGAACCGGGGAGCTGTTTTTT
TRBJ2-1 . TRBV5-1 . CASSGDFYNEQFF TGCGCCAGCAGCGGTGACTTTTACAATGAGCAGTTCTTC
TRBJ1-1 . TRBV6-5 . CASGWRGSDTEAFF TGTGCCAGCGGATGGAGGGGCTCGGATACTGAAGCTTTCTTT
TRBJ1-2 . TRBV7-9 TRBD1 CASSTPGGSGYTF TGTGCCAGCAGTACCCCAGGGGGGAGTGGCTACACCTTC
TRBJ2-7 . TRBV10-2 TRBD2 CASSESGGGYEQYF TGCGCCAGCAGTGAGAGTGGGGGGGGCTACGAGCAGTACTTC
TRBJ1-1 . TRBV6-5 . CASSYSRALDTEAFF TGTGCCAGCAGTTACTCGCGGGCTTTGGATACTGAAGCTTTCTTT